The entry below gives a single T cell receptor (beta chain) sequence along with its context. Trimming stripped 0 bases from V and 0 bases from J, with 10 bases between. The germline CDR1 and CDR2 sequences are LGHNA and YSLEER. There are 16 residues in the CDR3. Assay: immunoSEQ multiplex PCR; the TCRdb copy retains only in-frame clones and omits some. The sample consists of under 150,000 clones, under 90% of them appearing once. The data stem from a study of blood T cell repertoires in COVID-19. The receptor comes from a human donor in a cohort sampled during active COVID-19. The chain carries TRBV4-3 and TRBJ2-3; perhaps TRBD1 as D (5 bases). Sample: peripheral blood. The CDR3 DNA is TGCGCCAGCAGCCAAGATATCAGGGCAAGCACAGATACGCAGTATTTT. It specifies CASSQDIRASTDTQYF.